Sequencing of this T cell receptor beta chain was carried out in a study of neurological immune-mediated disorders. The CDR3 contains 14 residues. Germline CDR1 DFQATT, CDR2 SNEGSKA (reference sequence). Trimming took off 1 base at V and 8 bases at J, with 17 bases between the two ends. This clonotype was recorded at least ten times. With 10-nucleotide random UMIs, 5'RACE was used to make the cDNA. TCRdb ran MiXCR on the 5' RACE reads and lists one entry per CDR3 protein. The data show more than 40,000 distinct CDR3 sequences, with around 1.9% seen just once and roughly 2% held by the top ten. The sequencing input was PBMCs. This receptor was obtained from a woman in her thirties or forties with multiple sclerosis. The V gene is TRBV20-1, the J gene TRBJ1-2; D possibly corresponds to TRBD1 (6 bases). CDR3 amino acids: CSARVATGGAGYTF. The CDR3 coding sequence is TGCAGTGCTAGAGTGGCGACGGGGGGCGCCGGCTACACCTTC.